This section outlines one TCR beta chain sequence together with its context. No antigen is known for it. Base qualities are missing; no much larger clone stands one base away. One collaborating source in Seattle enrolled patients while the patients were actively infected and followed the patients over time throughout the course of disease. Collaborating institutions collected whole blood in K2EDTA tubes following their own protocols. For TCRbeta analysis, collaborators shipped samples in one of three forms: frozen whole blood, isolated PBMCs, or DNA extracted from either of those sample types. TCRbeta CDR3 regions were amplified from genomic DNA by means of the immunoSEQ Assay, a bias-controlled multiplex PCR. The paper's processing steps were these. Nucleated cell counts per sample were estimated from amplification of reference gene primers within the assay. Sequence reads were collapsed and filtered to measure the absolute abundance of every unique TCRbeta CDR3 rearrangement. For each sample, productive Simpson clonality was calculated as the square root of Simpson's diversity index across productive rearrangements. Not all clones reach the TCRdb copy of this immuneACCESS table, which keeps in-frame sequences only. Checked studies attribute under half of the gap to unresolved V genes and leave the rest unexplained. The V and J calls and the clone size are those of that table, but D and trimming were determined from the DNA. The sample profile shows 270,000 or so clones; less than 85% of them were found once. The ten largest make up roughly 1.5% of the sample.

The germline V gene (reference sequence) gives CDR1 as MNHNY and CDR2 as SVGAGI. Counted from cysteine to phenylalanine, this CDR3 has 14 amino acids. This entry keeps only the CDR3 DNA: 42 bases, framed from base 1. The record originates from a study of blood T cell repertoires in COVID-19 (TCRdb year 2020). Some background on the complete study: Samples covering the acute and convalescent phases of COVID-19 were provided by collaborators in the United States, Italy and Spain. The material from the prospective study consisted of cDNA or gDNA derived from T cells, B-cell-depleted T cells, or PBMCs. Deeply sampled blood TCRbeta repertoires from subjects exposed to, actively infected with, or recovered from COVID-19 were included in the dataset. The repertoires were released in a freely available public database intended as a resource for research on the immune response to SARS-CoV-2. The samples were drawn from two sources: the first 160 participants of the ongoing ImmuneRACE study, and 1,254 subjects contributed by 6 global collaborators. A de-identified subject ID, COVID-19 status, age in years and sex were almost always included in the sample metadata. HLA class I and class II types, where available, came from metadata supplied by the sample provider rather than from assay-based typing. The investigation overall reported the following: The quantity of clinical and demographic metadata differed by source and by participant and was supplied without curation.

The chain uses TRBV6-6 and TRBJ1-3, with TRBD1 perhaps the D gene, on 5 matching bases. The clonotype was recovered from a human donor with COVID-19, enrolled during active disease. The donor label of this sample is uncertain. Sequenced sample: peripheral blood. This receptor has the CDR3 CAGAETGSGNTIYF. At the DNA level, the sequence is TGTGCAGGGGCTGAGACCGGCTCTGGAAACACCATATATTTT.